Given below is one T cell receptor beta chain in context. The sample belongs to a study of PD-1 blockade in mismatch repair-deficient tumors. Assay used: immunoSEQ multiplex PCR; TCRdb lists only in-frame clones, some missing. The sample records 11,000 to 15,000 clones, around 83% being singletons. The CDR3 sequence is 17 residues long. Trimming took 5 bases from V and 4 from J; bases not matched to a gene: 6. Germline V gives CDR1 SEHNR, CDR2 FQNEAQ (reference sequence). All patients were mismatch repair deficient, assessed by either PCR or immunohistochemistry. This chain joins TRBV7-9 and TRBJ2-1; 15 bases map to TRBD2. The sequences come from PBMCs, collected less than 15 weeks after starting pembrolizumab. The receptor's source is an adult with mismatch repair-deficient cancer. CDR3 amino acids: CASSTWTSGRDYNEQFF. The CDR3 coding sequence is TGTGCCAGCAGCACCTGGACTAGCGGGAGGGATTACAATGAGCAGTTCTTC.